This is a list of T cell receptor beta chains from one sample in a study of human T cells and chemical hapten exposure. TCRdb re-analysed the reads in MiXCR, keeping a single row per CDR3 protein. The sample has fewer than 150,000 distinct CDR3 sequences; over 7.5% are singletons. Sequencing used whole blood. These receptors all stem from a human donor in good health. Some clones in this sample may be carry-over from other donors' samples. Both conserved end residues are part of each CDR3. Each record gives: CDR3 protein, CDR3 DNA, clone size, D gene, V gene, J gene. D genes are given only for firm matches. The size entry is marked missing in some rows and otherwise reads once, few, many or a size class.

CDR3aa: CASSSQQGLDEQYF; CDR3nt: TGTGCCAGTAGTAGCCAACAGGGACTGGACGAGCAGTACTTC; abundance: few; d_gene: NA; v_gene: TRBV19; j_gene: TRBJ2-7
CDR3aa: CASSERRGDEKLFF; CDR3nt: TGTGCCAGCAGTGAACGCAGGGGGGACGAAAAACTGTTTTTT; abundance: many; d_gene: TRBD1; v_gene: TRBV2; j_gene: TRBJ1-4
CDR3aa: CASSPGTGYEQFF; CDR3nt: TGTGCCAGCAGCCCTGGGACAGGGTATGAGCAGTTCTTC; abundance: NA; d_gene: TRBD1; v_gene: TRBV9; j_gene: TRBJ2-1
CDR3aa: CASSYLRPGDSPTGELFF; CDR3nt: TGTGCCAGCAGTTACTTGCGTCCCGGAGACAGCCCCACCGGGGAGCTGTTTTTT; abundance: few; d_gene: NA; v_gene: TRBV6-5; j_gene: TRBJ2-2
CDR3aa: CAISDTALLAGDTDTQYF; CDR3nt: TGTGCCATCAGTGATACGGCTTTACTAGCGGGAGACACAGATACGCAGTATTTT; abundance: NA; d_gene: TRBD2; v_gene: TRBV10-3; j_gene: TRBJ2-3
CDR3aa: CASSLQLTGGLQWDTQYF; CDR3nt: TGTGCCAGCAGCCTACAACTGACAGGGGGCCTCCAATGGGATACGCAGTATTTT; abundance: few; d_gene: TRBD1; v_gene: TRBV7-8; j_gene: TRBJ2-3
CDR3aa: CASSADYGTTSTDTQYF; CDR3nt: TGTGCCAGCAGTGCCGATTACGGGACAACTAGCACAGATACGCAGTATTTT; abundance: NA; d_gene: NA; v_gene: TRBV6-2/TRBV6-3; j_gene: TRBJ2-3
CDR3aa: CAWELDTEAFF; CDR3nt: TGTGCCTGGGAGTTAGACACTGAAGCTTTCTTT; abundance: many; d_gene: NA; v_gene: TRBV30; j_gene: TRBJ1-1
CDR3aa: CASTPGQGAYEQYF; CDR3nt: TGTGCCAGCACACCGGGACAGGGGGCCTACGAGCAGTACTTC; abundance: NA; d_gene: TRBD1; v_gene: TRBV6-5; j_gene: TRBJ2-7
CDR3aa: CASGLVQGPLAEAFF; CDR3nt: TGTGCTAGTGGTTTGGTACAAGGACCTTTGGCTGAAGCTTTCTTT; abundance: few; d_gene: NA; v_gene: TRBV12-5; j_gene: TRBJ1-1
CDR3aa: CASSEGTLRLAGGRKF; CDR3nt: TGTGCCAGCAGTGAAGGGACTCTCCGACTAGCGGGAGGGCGGAAGTTC; abundance: NA; d_gene: TRBD2; v_gene: TRBV2; j_gene: TRBJ2-7
CDR3aa: CSGQGTGELFF; CDR3nt: TGCAGCGGACAGGGAACCGGGGAGCTGTTTTTT; abundance: few; d_gene: TRBD1; v_gene: TRBV29-1; j_gene: TRBJ2-2
CDR3aa: CSARAARGLYNSPLHF; CDR3nt: TGCAGTGCTAGAGCGGCACGGGGTCTCTATAATTCACCCCTCCACTTT; abundance: many; d_gene: NA; v_gene: TRBV20-1; j_gene: TRBJ1-6
CDR3aa: CASSLEAGGPTGELFF; CDR3nt: TGTGCCAGCAGCTTGGAAGCGGGGGGCCCCACCGGGGAGCTGTTTTTT; abundance: NA; d_gene: TRBD2; v_gene: TRBV5-4; j_gene: TRBJ2-2
CDR3aa: CASSPDRDIYEQYF; CDR3nt: TGTGCCAGCAGCCCGGACAGGGATATCTACGAGCAGTACTTC; abundance: few; d_gene: TRBD1; v_gene: TRBV7-9; j_gene: TRBJ2-7
CDR3aa: CSATGGRGSTGELFF; CDR3nt: TGCAGCGCCACCGGGGGCAGGGGCAGCACCGGGGAGCTGTTTTTT; abundance: many; d_gene: NA; v_gene: TRBV29-1; j_gene: TRBJ2-2
CDR3aa: CASSSRTGYSPLHF; CDR3nt: TGTGCCAGCAGCTCCCGGACAGGGTACTCACCCCTCCACTTT; abundance: many; d_gene: TRBD1; v_gene: TRBV5-6; j_gene: TRBJ1-6
CDR3aa: CASSIGLPRDGAYEQYF; CDR3nt: TGTGCCAGTAGTATTGGACTGCCCCGGGACGGTGCCTACGAGCAGTACTTC; abundance: few; d_gene: NA; v_gene: TRBV19; j_gene: TRBJ2-7
CDR3aa: CASTTLTGTGVAYEQYF; CDR3nt: TGTGCCAGCACTACGTTGACCGGGACAGGGGTTGCCTACGAGCAGTACTTC; abundance: few; d_gene: TRBD1; v_gene: TRBV27; j_gene: TRBJ2-7
CDR3aa: CASSLTPGAHTEAFF; CDR3nt: TGTGCCAGCAGCTTAACTCCGGGGGCACACACTGAAGCTTTCTTT; abundance: NA; d_gene: NA; v_gene: TRBV7-3; j_gene: TRBJ1-1
CDR3aa: CASSDLGQPYEQYF; CDR3nt: TGTGCCAGCAGCGACCTGGGACAGCCCTACGAGCAGTACTTC; abundance: many; d_gene: TRBD1; v_gene: TRBV12-3/TRBV12-4; j_gene: TRBJ2-7
CDR3aa: CASSLGVRDTQYF; CDR3nt: TGTGCCAGCAGCTTAGGCGTACGGGATACGCAGTATTTT; abundance: NA; d_gene: NA; v_gene: TRBV13; j_gene: TRBJ2-3
CDR3aa: CASSFDLYNEQFF; CDR3nt: TGTGCCAGCAGCTTTGACTTATACAATGAGCAGTTCTTC; abundance: NA; d_gene: NA; v_gene: TRBV11-3; j_gene: TRBJ2-1
CDR3aa: CASSYKANAFYGANVLTF; CDR3nt: TGTGCCAGCAGTTACAAAGCAAATGCGTTTTATGGGGCCAACGTCCTGACTTTC; abundance: NA; d_gene: NA; v_gene: TRBV6-5; j_gene: TRBJ2-6
CDR3aa: CASSSPGQFTEAFF; CDR3nt: TGTGCCAGCAGCTCTCCCGGACAGTTCACTGAAGCTTTCTTT; abundance: few; d_gene: NA; v_gene: TRBV5-4; j_gene: TRBJ1-1
CDR3aa: CASSPFLNYGYTF; CDR3nt: TGCGCCAGCAGCCCCTTCCTTAACTATGGCTACACCTTC; abundance: many; d_gene: NA; v_gene: TRBV4-3; j_gene: TRBJ1-2
CDR3aa: CSVVGLGYNEQFF; CDR3nt: TGCAGCGTTGTAGGCCTAGGCTACAATGAGCAGTTCTTC; abundance: few; d_gene: NA; v_gene: TRBV29-1; j_gene: TRBJ2-1
CDR3aa: CATGTGGEFSKNIQYF; CDR3nt: TGTGCCACCGGGACAGGGGGCGAGTTTTCCAAAAACATTCAGTACTTC; abundance: few; d_gene: TRBD1; v_gene: TRBV6-5; j_gene: TRBJ2-4
CDR3aa: CVSSQSGGGHNEQFF; CDR3nt: TGTGTCAGCAGCCAGAGCGGGGGGGGCCACAATGAGCAGTTCTTC; abundance: NA; d_gene: TRBD2; v_gene: TRBV13; j_gene: TRBJ2-1
CDR3aa: CASSLQKNTEAFF; CDR3nt: TGTGCCAGCAGCTTACAGAAAAACACTGAAGCTTTCTTT; abundance: few; d_gene: NA; v_gene: TRBV7-2; j_gene: TRBJ1-1
CDR3aa: CASSHGTDYTGELFF; CDR3nt: TGTGCCAGCAGCCACGGGACAGACTACACCGGGGAGCTGTTTTTT; abundance: many; d_gene: TRBD1; v_gene: TRBV7-9; j_gene: TRBJ2-2
CDR3aa: CASGTSGTGQETQYF; CDR3nt: TGTGCCAGCGGAACTTCCGGGACAGGGCAAGAGACCCAGTACTTC; abundance: NA; d_gene: TRBD1; v_gene: TRBV12-3/TRBV12-4; j_gene: TRBJ2-5
CDR3aa: CSSVGTGGNTIYF; CDR3nt: TGCAGTTCGGTAGGGACGGGAGGAAACACCATATATTTT; abundance: NA; d_gene: NA; v_gene: TRBV20-1; j_gene: TRBJ1-3
CDR3aa: CASSYSMGAADTQYF; CDR3nt: TGTGCCAGCAGTTACTCGATGGGGGCAGCAGATACGCAGTATTTT; abundance: many; d_gene: NA; v_gene: TRBV6-5; j_gene: TRBJ2-3
CDR3aa: CSVDKAGSSYNEQFF; CDR3nt: TGCAGCGTTGACAAGGCGGGGAGCTCCTACAATGAGCAGTTCTTC; abundance: few; d_gene: NA; v_gene: TRBV29-1; j_gene: TRBJ2-1
CDR3aa: CASSPRQGNQPQHF; CDR3nt: TGTGCCAGTAGTCCGCGACAGGGCAACCAGCCCCAGCATTTT; abundance: few; d_gene: TRBD1; v_gene: TRBV19; j_gene: TRBJ1-5
CDR3aa: CASFRPGQEYQETQYF; CDR3nt: TGTGCCAGCTTTCGACCGGGACAGGAGTACCAAGAGACCCAGTACTTC; abundance: few; d_gene: TRBD1; v_gene: TRBV2; j_gene: TRBJ2-5
CDR3aa: CASSYRGDEAFF; CDR3nt: TGCGCCAGCAGCTACAGGGGAGATGAAGCTTTCTTT; abundance: many; d_gene: TRBD1; v_gene: TRBV5-1; j_gene: TRBJ1-1
CDR3aa: CASSLGTSSTDTKYF; CDR3nt: TGTGCCAGCAGCCTAGGGACTAGCAGCACAGATACGAAGTATTTT; abundance: NA; d_gene: TRBD2; v_gene: TRBV4-2; j_gene: TRBJ2-3
CDR3aa: CASSPRQGFLGEQYF; CDR3nt: TGTGCCAGCAGTCCGAGACAGGGGTTCCTTGGCGAGCAGTACTTC; abundance: few; d_gene: TRBD1; v_gene: TRBV5-6; j_gene: TRBJ2-7
CDR3aa: CASSFSGTTPDTQYF; CDR3nt: TGCGCCAGCAGCTTCTCCGGGACTACCCCAGATACGCAGTATTTT; abundance: NA; d_gene: TRBD2; v_gene: TRBV5-1; j_gene: TRBJ2-3
CDR3aa: CTSSDGDRSEAFF; CDR3nt: TGTACCAGCAGTGATGGGGACAGGTCTGAAGCTTTCTTT; abundance: NA; d_gene: TRBD1; v_gene: TRBV25-1; j_gene: TRBJ1-1
CDR3aa: CSVDTPERIYGYTF; CDR3nt: TGCAGCGTGGACACTCCGGAAAGGATCTATGGCTACACCTTC; abundance: many; d_gene: NA; v_gene: TRBV29-1; j_gene: TRBJ1-2
CDR3aa: CASGGTSGPYEQYF; CDR3nt: TGCGCCAGCGGGGGGACTAGCGGCCCCTACGAGCAGTACTTC; abundance: NA; d_gene: TRBD2; v_gene: TRBV5-1; j_gene: TRBJ2-7
CDR3aa: CASSYLQGLYPQHF; CDR3nt: TGTGCCAGCAGTTACCTACAGGGATTGTACCCCCAGCATTTT; abundance: NA; d_gene: NA; v_gene: TRBV6-2/TRBV6-3; j_gene: TRBJ1-5
CDR3aa: CASSLAGTGASNTEAFF; CDR3nt: TGTGCCAGCAGCTTAGCCGGGACAGGGGCTTCGAACACTGAAGCTTTCTTT; abundance: few; d_gene: TRBD1; v_gene: TRBV7-9; j_gene: TRBJ1-1
CDR3aa: CASSPTRFSYGYTF; CDR3nt: TGTGCCAGCAGCCCAACCAGGTTTTCCTATGGCTACACCTTC; abundance: many; d_gene: NA; v_gene: TRBV12-3/TRBV12-4; j_gene: TRBJ1-2
CDR3aa: CASSYGRDLTYGYTF; CDR3nt: TGTGCCAGCAGTTACGGCCGGGACCTAACCTATGGCTACACCTTC; abundance: few; d_gene: NA; v_gene: TRBV6-2/TRBV6-3; j_gene: TRBJ1-2
CDR3aa: CASSPRTGPSGEQYF; CDR3nt: TGCGCCAGCAGCCCTCGGACAGGGCCATCGGGGGAGCAGTACTTC; abundance: NA; d_gene: TRBD1; v_gene: TRBV5-1; j_gene: TRBJ2-7
CDR3aa: CASSLIPKRAEASTYQETQYF; CDR3nt: TGTGCCAGCAGCTTAATCCCTAAAAGGGCCGAGGCTTCCACGTACCAAGAGACCCAGTACTTC; abundance: few; d_gene: NA; v_gene: TRBV7-8; j_gene: TRBJ2-5
CDR3aa: CASSQSGSSYNEQFF; CDR3nt: TGCGCCAGCAGTCAAAGCGGGAGCTCCTACAATGAGCAGTTCTTC; abundance: many; d_gene: TRBD2; v_gene: TRBV5-1; j_gene: TRBJ2-1
CDR3aa: CASSPAGGLYEQYF; CDR3nt: TGTGCCAGTAGTCCGGCGGGTGGGCTCTACGAGCAGTACTTC; abundance: few; d_gene: NA; v_gene: TRBV19; j_gene: TRBJ2-7
CDR3aa: CASSPRELSYNEQFF; CDR3nt: TGTGCCAGCAGCCCGCGGGAACTCTCCTACAATGAGCAGTTCTTC; abundance: few; d_gene: NA; v_gene: TRBV11-1; j_gene: TRBJ2-1
CDR3aa: CASSPSEEVYGYTF; CDR3nt: TGTGCCAGCTCACCAAGTGAGGAAGTCTATGGCTACACCTTC; abundance: many; d_gene: NA; v_gene: TRBV18; j_gene: TRBJ1-2
CDR3aa: CASSLSVPLTDTQYF; CDR3nt: TGTGCCAGCAGCCTCTCGGTACCCCTGACAGATACGCAGTATTTT; abundance: many; d_gene: NA; v_gene: TRBV5-8; j_gene: TRBJ2-3